The entry below gives a single TCR beta chain sequence along with its context. CDR1 is DFQATT and CDR2 is SNEGSKA in the germline V gene (reference sequence). This CDR3 has 14 residues. The germline V and J ends were trimmed by 3 bases and 0 bases, with 8 bases remaining between them. The data were taken from a study of response to subunit inactivated influenza vaccine. In TCRdb, the RT-PCR reads were re-called with MiXCR into one record per CDR3 protein. The sample includes about 540,000 distinct CDR3 sequences, approximately 20% of them seen just once. The data were also submitted as part of a second study, on T cells expressing NK-cell markers. That paper states: 5'RACE template switching built TCR beta cDNA with unique molecular identifiers.

The clonotype was recovered from a man aged 45 to 65 who received an inactivated influenza vaccine. The chain links TRBV20-1 to TRBJ1-4; D gene uncertain. The sample in question was CD4+ T cells sorted from PBMCs, obtained approximately 13 days after vaccination. CDR3 bases: TGCAGTGCTAGTCCGGGGACAACTAATGAAAAACTGTTTTTT. As protein: CSASPGTTNEKLFF.